The 30 T cell receptor beta chains reported below all come from one sample, sequenced in a study of T cells in Graves' hyperthyroidism and ophthalmopathy. Researchers took RNA transcripts and amplified the TCR beta CDR3 regions from them. Using the HTBI primer set, a first-round RT-PCR was run on the TCR CDR3. TCRdb re-derived calls from the multiplex PCR reads in MiXCR, one entry per CDR3 protein. The data contain under 600,000 distinct CDR3 sequences, about 16% of them singletons. Sequencing was performed on blood. These receptors were obtained from a woman aged 40 to 49 with Graves' ophthalmopathy.

This clonotype is a singleton in its sample. The rearrangement links TRBV29-1 to TRBJ2-4; D is perhaps TRBD2 (5 bases). In germline, CDR1 is SQVTM, CDR2 ANQGSEA. The CDR3 runs to 13 residues. V gave up 4 bases and J gave up 2 bases, with 9 bases separating them. CDR3 DNA sequence: TGCAGCGTTGCCGGCGGGCCCAAAAACATTCAGTACTTC. Translating it yields CSVAGGPKNIQYF.

This clonotype appeared once. This clone may be a read error of a much larger clone one base away. This chain joins TRBV11-2 and TRBJ1-1; 11 positions match TRBD1. Germline V gene lookup returns CDR1 SGHAT and CDR2 FQNNGV. The CDR3 totals 13 residues. CDR3 sequence (DNA): TGTGCCACCCGGGGACAGGGGGACACTGGAGCTTTCTTT. It specifies CATRGQGDTGAFF.

The chain uses TRBV9 and TRBJ2-3; perhaps TRBD2 as D (7 bases). Per the germline V gene, CDR1 is SGDLS and CDR2 is YYNGEE. CDR3 length: 17 amino acids. Trimming pared 3 bases from V and 6 bases from J, leaving 23 bases between. The CDR3: CASSAPSGVWGADTQYF. In nucleotides, the CDR3 is TGTGCCAGCAGCGCGCCTAGCGGTGTGTGGGGGGCCGATACGCAGTATTTT.

The sample holds many counts of this clonotype. This chain links TRBV12-3 or TRBV12-4 with TRBJ1-1, with a weak D call TRBD1 (6 bases). This CDR3 region has 15 residues. Deletions cut 6 bases from V and 0 bases from J, with 14 bases between. CDR3 amino acids: CASSPLYRVNTEAFF. CDR3 DNA: TGTGCCAGCAGCCCTCTATACAGGGTGAACACTGAAGCTTTCTTT.

Many counts were recorded for this clonotype. The gene calls are TRBV20-1 and TRBJ2-5; 15 bases line up with TRBD2. Trimming at V came to 2 bases and at J to 7 bases, leaving 17 bases not matched to a gene. Germline V gene sequence: CDR1 DFQATT, CDR2 SNEGSKA (reference sequence). The CDR3 loop spans 19 amino acids. The CDR3 nucleotides read TGCAGTGCTAGACCCAGGACTAGCGGGGGGGCCGGGTCACTCGGGACCCAGTACTTC. Protein product: CSARPRTSGGAGSLGTQYF.

As DNA, the CDR3 is TGCGCCAGCAGCACGGGGACTAGCGGGTTTTTCGGAACCTACAATGAGCAGTTCTTC. The encoded protein is CASSTGTSGFFGTYNEQFF. V and J are TRBV5-1 and TRBJ2-1; the match to TRBD2 covers 12 bases. The ends lost 4 bases at V and 2 bases at J; junction bases unmatched: 13. CDR3 length: 19 amino acids. CDR1 and CDR2 from the germline V gene are SGHRS and YFSETQ.

This clonotype occurred a few times. The chain is built from TRBV7-3 and TRBJ2-1; D is perhaps TRBD2 (6 bases). This CDR3 is 15 amino acids long. Trimming shortened V by 5 bases and J by 4 bases, and 15 bases separated the two germline ends. The germline V gene encodes CDR1 SGHTA and CDR2 FQGTGA. CDR3 amino acids: CASSLQPGAYNEQFF. The CDR3 nucleotides read TGTGCCAGCAGCCTACAACCGGGAGCTTACAATGAGCAGTTCTTC.

There are many counts of this clonotype. The V gene is TRBV7-6, the J gene TRBJ2-1, with TRBD2 matching 13 bases. Per germline, CDR1 SGHVS and CDR2 FNYEAQ. This CDR3 region has 17 residues. The V segment lost 1 base and the J segment 9 bases; nucleotides outside the gene matches: 9. The CDR3 region is CASSLGQLAGGPGEQFF. The CDR3 nucleotides are TGTGCCAGCAGCTTAGGACAACTAGCGGGGGGGCCGGGTGAGCAGTTCTTC.

This clonotype turned up a few times. This rearrangement joins TRBV6-5 to TRBJ1-1, with 7 bases lining up with TRBD1. There are 16 residues in the CDR3. After removal of 0 bases from V and 4 bases from J, the junction contained 8 bases not matched to a gene. Germline V lookup: CDR1 MNHEY, CDR2 SVGAGI. This CDR3 reads CASSYSTGRVGTEAFF. CDR3 DNA sequence: TGTGCCAGCAGTTACTCGACAGGGAGAGTGGGCACTGAAGCTTTCTTT.

This clonotype was counted many times. The rearrangement links TRBV7-8 to TRBJ1-5, with 7 positions matching TRBD1. V dropped 1 base and J dropped 6; count of bases not matched to a gene: 3. Germline V lookup: CDR1 SGHVS, CDR2 FQNEAQ. The CDR3 consists of 14 residues. The CDR3 region has the DNA TGTGCCAGCAGCTTAGTCAGGGGGGGTCAGCCCCAGCATTTT. It translates to CASSLVRGGQPQHF.

This clonotype was seen more than once but under ten times. V and J are TRBV30 and TRBJ1-2; D is uncertain. Trimming removed 4 bases from V and 6 bases from J, with 15 bases in between. Looked up from germline, CDR1 is GTSNPN and CDR2 is SVGIG (reference sequence). CDR3 size: 13 residues. The CDR3 is CAWTPRAWDGYTF. The CDR3 nucleotides are TGTGCCTGGACCCCGAGGGCTTGGGATGGCTACACCTTC.

This chain links TRBV3-1 with TRBJ2-2; 8 bases match TRBD2. The CDR3 is made up of 14 amino acids. The ends lost 5 bases at V and 7 bases at J; junction bases unmatched: 6. The germline V gene encodes CDR1 LGHDT and CDR2 YNNKEL (reference sequence). The CDR3 sequence: CASSNGGAVGELFF. CDR3 nucleotide sequence: TGTGCCAGCAGCAACGGGGGGGCCGTCGGGGAGCTGTTTTTT.

This clonotype appeared many times. The chain links TRBV5-6 to TRBJ1-4; TRBD1 aligns across 7 bases. The CDR3 loop spans 13 amino acids. Per germline, CDR1 SGHDT and CDR2 YYEEEE. V trimming: 4 bases; J trimming: 11 bases; junction bases outside the gene matches: 8. CDR3 coding DNA: TGTGCCAGCAGCCCGCCGACAGGGCGGAAACTGTTTTTT. It yields the protein CASSPPTGRKLFF. Full variable domain (outside the CDR3, taken from reference TRBV5-6 and TRBJ1-4): DAGVTQSPTHLIKTRGQQVTLRCSPKSGHDTVSWYQQALGQGPQFIFQYYEEEERQRGNFPDRFSGHQFPNYSSELNVNALLLGDSALYLCASSPPTGRKLFFGSGTQLSVL.

This clonotype occurred many times. This rearrangement joins TRBV28 to TRBJ1-6; 7 bases map to TRBD1. Germline CDR1 reads MDHEN; CDR2 reads SYDVKM. CDR3 size: 14 residues. Unmatched junction bases numbered 7, after V lost 6 bases and J lost 8 bases. Here the CDR3 reads CASSRTGVDSPLHF. In DNA form, the CDR3 reads TGTGCCAGCAGCCGCACAGGGGTAGATTCACCCCTCCACTTT.

The chain links TRBV30 to TRBJ2-7; a possible D gene is TRBD2 (5 bases). The CDR3 has 14 amino acids. Germline V gene data show CDR1 as GTSNPN and CDR2 as SVGIG (reference sequence). V lost 2 bases, J lost 4 bases, and 15 bases lay in between. CDR3 sequence reads: CAWSTPGRGYEQYF. For the CDR3, the DNA is TGTGCCTGGAGTACCCCGGGCAGAGGGTACGAGCAGTACTTC.

This clonotype has a count of ten or more. The rearrangement links TRBV6-1 to TRBJ1-6, with 9 bases identical to TRBD1. V lost 5 bases to trimming and J lost 0 bases; unmatched junction nucleotides: 5. CDR3 size: 17 residues. Germline CDR1 is MNHNS and CDR2 is SASEGT. In DNA form, the CDR3 reads TGTGCCAGCAGTAGGGGGACAGGGAGCTCCTATAATTCACCCCTCCACTTT. Its protein product is CASSRGTGSSYNSPLHF.

This clonotype was recorded at least ten times. V is TRBV10-3 and J is TRBJ2-5; possibly TRBD2 for D (6 bases). This CDR3 has 14 residues. Germline V gives CDR1 ENHRY, CDR2 SYGVKD. Trimming stripped 2 bases from V and 7 bases from J, with 14 bases between. For the CDR3, the DNA is TGTGCCATCAGTGAGGGGGGGACTGAAGGGACCCAGTACTTC. Its protein product is CAISEGGTEGTQYF.

This clonotype was counted many times. This chain uses TRBV30 with TRBJ2-5; 9 nucleotides match TRBD1. The germline V gene has CDR1 GTSNPN and CDR2 SVGIG (reference sequence). Trimming cost V 2 bases and J 2 bases; bases outside gene matches: 6. The CDR3 runs 15 residues. The CDR3 DNA follows: TGTGCCTGGAGTTCCTGGGACAGGGATCAAGAGACCCAGTACTTC. Translating gives CAWSSWDRDQETQYF.

In this sample, this clonotype turned up many times. J is TRBJ1-1 and V is TRBV2; TRBD1 is a possible D gene (5 bases). The CDR3 spans 15 residues. CDR1 SNHLY and CDR2 FYNNEI come from the germline V gene. The ends were cut back, 0 bases at V and 1 base at J, with 9 bases in the middle. In nucleotides, the CDR3 is TGTGCCAGCAGTGAAGCGCTGAGGGGGAACACTGAAGCTTTCTTT. Protein product: CASSEALRGNTEAFF. Complete variable domain (other parts from reference TRBV2 and TRBJ1-1): EPEVTQTPSHQVTQMGQEVILRCVPISNHLYFYWYRQILGQKVEFLVSFYNNEISEKSEIFDDQFSVERPDGSNFTLKIRSTKLEDSAMYFCASSEALRGNTEAFFGQGTRLTVV.

This clonotype appeared many times. V usage is TRBV11-2 and J usage is TRBJ2-7; D gene uncertain. Per the germline V gene, CDR1 is SGHAT and CDR2 is FQNNGV. V shed 4 bases and J shed 5 bases, with 12 bases lying between them. There are 13 residues in the CDR3. Here the CDR3 reads CASSSALVNEQYF. Written as DNA, the CDR3 is TGTGCCAGCAGCTCCGCCCTAGTGAACGAGCAGTACTTC.

This clonotype has ten or more counts. The chain links TRBV2 to TRBJ2-3, with D hard to call. Germline-derived CDR1 and CDR2 are SNHLY and FYNNEI. The CDR3 has 12 residues. V lost 4 bases and J lost 5, with 7 bases in between. The CDR3 protein is CASSARRDTQYF. The CDR3 nucleotides read TGTGCCAGCAGTGCGAGGAGAGATACGCAGTATTTT.

This clonotype was observed many times. The chain joins TRBV3-1 to TRBJ1-1, with unresolved D. The CDR3 has 14 amino acids. The ends were cut back, 1 base at V and 7 bases at J, with 13 bases in the middle. CDR1 is LGHDT, CDR2 YNNKEL, per germline (reference sequence). This CDR3 is CASSQGVGSREAFF. The CDR3 DNA sequence: TGTGCCAGCAGCCAAGGAGTGGGCTCTCGTGAAGCTTTCTTT. Complete variable domain (other parts from reference TRBV3-1 and TRBJ1-1): DTAVSQTPKYLVTQMGNDKSIKCEQNLGHDTMYWYKQDSKKFLKIMFSYNNKELIINETVPNRFSPKSPDKAHLNLHINSLELGDSAVYFCASSQGVGSREAFFGQGTRLTVV.

This clonotype occurred many times. V is TRBV7-9 and J is TRBJ1-4; 7 bases match TRBD1. CDR1 is SEHNR, CDR2 FQNEAQ, per germline (reference sequence). Trimming at V came to 4 bases and at J to 3 bases, leaving 11 bases not matched to a gene. The CDR3 runs 17 residues. The CDR3 DNA follows: TGTGCCAGCAGCTCGACTGATACCGGGACAGCTAATGAAAAACTGTTTTTT. Protein sequence: CASSSTDTGTANEKLFF. Using reference TRBV7-9 and TRBJ1-4 for the parts outside the CDR3, the full variable domain is DTGVSQNPRHKITKRGQNVTFRCDPISEHNRLYWYRQTLGQGPEFLTYFQNEAQLEKSRLLSDRFSAERPKGSFSTLEIQRTEQGDSAMYLCASSSTDTGTANEKLFFGSGTQLSVL.

Concerning this clonotype itself: One junction end disagrees with the germline gene, perhaps due to a read error. The chain links TRBV11-2 to TRBJ2-2; 8 bases map to TRBD2. The CDR3 extends over 17 amino acids. The germline gives CDR1 SGHAT, CDR2 FQNNGV. CDR3 in amino acids: CASSVEPGLGYTGELFF. The CDR3, as DNA: TGTGCCAGCAGCGTAGAACCGGGACTAGGTTACACCGGGGAGCTGTTTTTT.

There are many counts of this clonotype. The chain recombines TRBV5-1 with TRBJ1-1, with D uncertain. Germline-derived CDR1 and CDR2 are SGHRS and YFSETQ. V lost 6 bases, J lost 1 base, and 19 bases lay in between. This CDR3 is built from 16 residues. The CDR3 DNA reads TGCGCCAGCACCGCCATGGGAGGGTATGGGAACACTGAAGCTTTCTTT. Its protein product is CASTAMGGYGNTEAFF.

This clonotype was observed a few times. The junction differs from germline at one of its ends, possibly a read error. The rearrangement joins TRBV7-9 to TRBJ2-5, with 11 bases aligning to TRBD2. Germline CDR1 SEHNR, CDR2 FQNEAQ (reference sequence). The CDR3 runs 12 residues. CDR3 loop: CASSLGLAGLNF. The CDR3 DNA follows: TGTGCCAGCAGCTTAGGACTAGCGGGATTGAACTTC.

This clonotype occurred a few times. This sequence joins TRBV6-1 and TRBJ2-4, with a weak D call TRBD1 (5 bases). This CDR3 spans 14 amino acids. V lost 1 base and J 4 bases, leaving 8 bases between the germline ends. Germline-derived CDR1 and CDR2 are MNHNS and SASEGT. CDR3 region: CASSEVAGKNIQYF. CDR3 sequence (DNA): TGTGCCAGCAGTGAAGTGGCAGGGAAAAACATTCAGTACTTC.

This clonotype was seen more than once but under ten times. The gene calls are TRBV13 and TRBJ2-6; D unresolved. The V gene lost 7 bases and the J gene lost 0 bases, with 10 bases spanning the gap. The CDR3 spans 15 residues. Per germline, CDR1 PRHDT and CDR2 FYEKMQ (reference sequence). Written as DNA, the CDR3 is TGTGCCAGCACCATTTACAGCTCTGGGGCCAACGTCCTGACTTTC. It specifies CASTIYSSGANVLTF.

The V gene is TRBV12-3 or TRBV12-4, the J gene TRBJ2-7; D possibly matches TRBD1 or TRBD2 (5 bases each). V lost 5 bases, J lost 3 bases, and 11 bases lay in between. CDR3 size: 13 residues. CDR3 nucleotides: TGTGCCAGCAGTAGTTGGGGGAGCTACGAGCAGTACTTC. Its protein is CASSSWGSYEQYF.

In this sample, this clonotype turned up a few times. This chain joins TRBV5-1 and TRBJ1-3; no clear D. Germline V gene lookup returns CDR1 SGHRS and CDR2 YFSETQ. The CDR3 runs to 17 residues. Trimming removed 0 bases at V and 0 bases at J, with 13 bases between. CDR3 in DNA: TGCGCCAGCAGCTTGGGGCTGCCAGGCAACTCTGGAAACACCATATATTTT. As protein: CASSLGLPGNSGNTIYF.